The sequence of this T cell receptor beta chain was determined in a study of radiation and T cells in renal cell carcinoma. Regarding the study as a whole: In blood, top tumor clones expanded by 2 weeks, shrinking by 4. Baseline intratumoral clonotype presence is unknown without pretreatment biopsies.

The sample's time point: blood 2 weeks post-SBRT. The treatment was: 15 Gy SBRT to primary tumor, nephrectomy 4 weeks later. After SBRT, blood was collected at 2 and 4 weeks, plus baseline. This CDR3 contains 15 residues. The germline V and J ends were trimmed by 6 bases and 0 bases, with 15 bases remaining between them. Germline V gene lookup returns CDR1 SQVTM and CDR2 ANQGSEA. Only a few counts were recorded for this clone. The antigen remains unidentified. Profiled with immunoSEQ multiplex PCR; TCRdb holds only in-frame clones, not every one. The profile shows about 130,000 clones, around 85% of them singletons.

The receptor's source is a man in his fifties or sixties with renal cell carcinoma. This chain joins TRBV29-1 and TRBJ1-3; D perhaps matches TRBD1 (5 bases). The input for sequencing was blood, taken from a patient whose treatment included radiotherapy and nephrectomy. The CDR3 bases are TGCAGCGTGGGGAATGTAGGGGTCTCTGGAAACACCATATATTTT. Residues: CSVGNVGVSGNTIYF.